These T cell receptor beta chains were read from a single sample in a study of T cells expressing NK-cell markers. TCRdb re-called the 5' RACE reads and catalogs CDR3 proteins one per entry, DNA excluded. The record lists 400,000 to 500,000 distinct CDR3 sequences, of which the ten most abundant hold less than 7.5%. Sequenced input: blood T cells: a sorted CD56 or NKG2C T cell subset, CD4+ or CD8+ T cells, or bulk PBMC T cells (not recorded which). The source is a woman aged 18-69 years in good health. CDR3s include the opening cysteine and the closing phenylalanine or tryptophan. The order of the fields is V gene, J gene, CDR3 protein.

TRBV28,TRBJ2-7,CASRVQGGVSGEQYF
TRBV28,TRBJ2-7,CASRTGQNLYEQYF
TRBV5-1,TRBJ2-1,CASSSNPRNNEQFF
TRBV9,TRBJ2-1,CASSVTGTRVAGDNTYNEQFF
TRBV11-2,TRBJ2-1,CASSPSGSPLGEQFF
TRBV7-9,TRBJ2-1,CASSLGQGKNEQFF
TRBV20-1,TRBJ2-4,CSAMAGDIQYF
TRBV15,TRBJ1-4,CATQYRDRDEKLFF
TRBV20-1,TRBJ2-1,CSARRLADSYNEQFF
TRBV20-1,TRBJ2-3,CSASPGTDTQYF
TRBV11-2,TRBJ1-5,CASSAQGAQPQHF
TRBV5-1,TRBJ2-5,CATSAGGPRETQYF
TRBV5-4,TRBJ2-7,CASSPDGGFSYEQYF
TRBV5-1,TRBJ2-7,CASSFAGVSEQYF
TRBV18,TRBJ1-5,CASSDRETQPQHF
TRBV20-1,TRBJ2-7,CSAATGTASYEQYF
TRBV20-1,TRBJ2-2,CSAPGADGELFF
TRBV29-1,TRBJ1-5,CSVLQGSNQPQHF
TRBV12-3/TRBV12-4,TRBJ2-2,CASSFQGAGELFF
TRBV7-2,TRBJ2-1,CASSPPRDRDDEQFF
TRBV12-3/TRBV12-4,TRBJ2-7,CASSPWAGGRSYEQYF
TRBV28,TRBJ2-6,CASVFSGANVLTF
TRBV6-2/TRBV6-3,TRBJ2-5,CASRLAGEPQETQYF
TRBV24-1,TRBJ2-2,CATSDPGGLAGYTGELFF
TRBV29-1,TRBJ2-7,CSVARTGGYEQYF
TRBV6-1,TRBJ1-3,CASREGGKIRNTIYF
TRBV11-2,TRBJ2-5,CASSREGGAVMETQYF
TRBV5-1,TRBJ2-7,CASSLVGSQTYEQYF
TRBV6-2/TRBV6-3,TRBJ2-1,CASSYYTVPPYNEQFF
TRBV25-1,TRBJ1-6,CASKHVGDSPLHF
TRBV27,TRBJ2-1,CASSFGGGEQFF
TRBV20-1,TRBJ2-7,CSASSQGRLYEQYF